This note documents a single TCR beta chain sequence. The entry originates in a study of blood T cell repertoires in COVID-19. Study summary: Sample material is recorded as cDNA or gDNA derived from T cells, B-cell-depleted T cells, or PBMCs.

In the authors' methods: Nucleated cell number was recorded as an estimate derived from reference gene primer amplification. Sequencing used immunoSEQ multiplex PCR; TCRdb keeps in-frame clones, though not all of them. Clone size and the V and J calls come from that table; the DNA yielded D and trimming. The table has a few hundred thousand clones, around 87% seen once; the top ten hold around 3%. Trimming took 4 bases from V and 4 from J, leaving 9 bases between them. CDR3 size: 13 residues. Germline V lookup: CDR1 SGHNT, CDR2 YYREEE (reference sequence). The source of this sequence is a human donor in a cohort sampled during active COVID-19. The gene calls are TRBV5-4 and TRBJ2-1, with TRBD1 as a possible D gene (5 bases). The sequenced sample consisted of peripheral blood. CDR3: CASSRDRYNEQFF. CDR3 coding DNA: TGTGCCAGCAGCCGAGACAGATACAATGAGCAGTTCTTC.